These T cell receptor beta chains were read from a single sample in a study of T cell responses to AZD1222 COVID-19 vaccine. The protocol was immunoSEQ multiplex PCR, while the TCRdb copy is restricted to in-frame clones and leaves out a portion. The table records more than 100,000 clones, about nine tenths of them present only once. The input for sequencing was peripheral blood, taken on day 0 of AZD1222 vaccination. These receptors were taken from an adult in good health. CDR3s include the opening cysteine and the closing phenylalanine or tryptophan. Each record gives: V gene, J gene, clone size, CDR3 length, CDR3 protein. Clone size is not always given. Where it is, it says once, few, many or a class for expanded clones.

TRBV28	TRBJ1-2	.	13	CASSLTINYGYTF
TRBV28	TRBJ1-1	once	12	CASRIPNTEAFF
TRBV12-3/TRBV12-4	TRBJ2-7	.	11	CASSSRWEQYF
TRBV11-2	TRBJ1-4	.	14	CASSLGRGGEKLFF
TRBV20-1	TRBJ2-5	.	11	CSPRDQETQYF
TRBV5-1	TRBJ2-3	.	14	CASSLLTGGDTQYF
TRBV5-1	TRBJ2-7	.	15	CASSLEPGGIYEQYF
TRBV27	TRBJ1-1	.	14	CASSLGGIGTEAFF
TRBV19	TRBJ2-3	.	14	CASSILSSTDTQYF
TRBV11-2	TRBJ1-2	.	13	CASSSGPNYGYTF
TRBV6-5	TRBJ1-1	.	15	CASSYSGSLNTEAFF
TRBV7-8	TRBJ2-7	.	14	CASSFQGTLYEQYF
TRBV19	TRBJ1-4	.	13	CASSAVGGEKLFF
TRBV19	TRBJ2-5	.	13	CASSTGVQETQYF
TRBV4-3	TRBJ1-2	.	16	CASSQDLTGWYYGYTF
TRBV11-2	TRBJ2-5	.	14	CASSYRTEGETQYF
TRBV6-2/TRBV6-3	TRBJ2-2	.	13	CASSYRDTGELFF
TRBV6-4	TRBJ2-4	.	16	CASSPDPTGAKNIQYF
TRBV6-5	TRBJ2-7	.	15	CASSSDTGTGAEQYF
TRBV12-3/TRBV12-4	TRBJ2-5	.	13	CASSLTGKETQYF
TRBV28	TRBJ1-5	.	15	CASRSTGISGQPQHF
TRBV6-1	TRBJ1-2	.	14	CASSEQGINYGYTF
TRBV4-3	TRBJ2-2	.	15	CASSQEAGGIGELFF
TRBV7-2	TRBJ2-5	.	14	CASSPRVGPETQYF
TRBV2	TRBJ1-2	.	17	CASSELAGGSSNYGYTF
TRBV18	TRBJ2-3	.	15	CASSPPTGGVNTQYF
TRBV5-1	TRBJ2-7	.	14	CASSWGQGGHEQYF
TRBV4-3	TRBJ2-1	.	13	CASSQGTGGEQFF
TRBV10-3	TRBJ1-2	.	11	CATTNDYGYTF
TRBV11-2	TRBJ2-7	.	14	CASSPMYSSYEQYF
TRBV4-3	TRBJ1-6	.	14	CASSQDERRSPLHF
TRBV4-1	TRBJ1-6	.	14	CANSQGQGWSPLHF
TRBV7-3	TRBJ2-3	.	12	CASSFYTDTQYF
TRBV19	TRBJ1-4	.	14	CASGMDRVGEKLFF
TRBV6-2/TRBV6-3	TRBJ2-7	.	12	CASSPVDYEQYF
TRBV12-5	TRBJ2-3	once	17	CASGLGLQAFGTDTQYF
TRBV11-2	TRBJ2-3	.	15	CASSTSLSRADTQYF
TRBV19	TRBJ1-5	.	11	CASSGNQPQHF
TRBV20-1	TRBJ1-2	once	12	CSASDGPYGYTF